The present TCR beta chain was sequenced within a study of CD8 T cells in Susac syndrome. Broader study findings: The study recognized that the number of individuals in its TCR sequencing and HLA analysis was relatively small.

The germline V gene encodes CDR1 SGHNT and CDR2 YYREEE (reference sequence). The CDR3 is 16 residues long. The trim removed 4 bases at V and 0 bases at J, leaving 4 bases unmatched. RNA amounts of about 0.5 to 1 ug underwent reverse transcription with random hexamers. The TCR beta CDR3 was amplified by immunoSEQ multiplex PCR across 54 Vbeta, 13 Jbeta. TCRdb fed the immunoSEQ multiplex PCR reads into MiXCR, producing one record per CDR3 protein. The sample carries some 450,000 distinct CDR3 sequences, around 85% recorded once. In the case of this clonotype: Its antigen is still unknown.

CD8+ and CD4+ T cells circulating in blood were sequenced for TCR beta. The chain combines TRBV5-4 with TRBJ2-7; 13 bases map to TRBD2. Sample: CD8+ T cells from PBMCs. The receptor comes from a human donor with multiple sclerosis. The CDR3 region has the DNA TGTGCCAGCAGCGCGGGGACTAGCGGGGACTCCTACGAGCAGTACTTC. Its translation: CASSAGTSGDSYEQYF.